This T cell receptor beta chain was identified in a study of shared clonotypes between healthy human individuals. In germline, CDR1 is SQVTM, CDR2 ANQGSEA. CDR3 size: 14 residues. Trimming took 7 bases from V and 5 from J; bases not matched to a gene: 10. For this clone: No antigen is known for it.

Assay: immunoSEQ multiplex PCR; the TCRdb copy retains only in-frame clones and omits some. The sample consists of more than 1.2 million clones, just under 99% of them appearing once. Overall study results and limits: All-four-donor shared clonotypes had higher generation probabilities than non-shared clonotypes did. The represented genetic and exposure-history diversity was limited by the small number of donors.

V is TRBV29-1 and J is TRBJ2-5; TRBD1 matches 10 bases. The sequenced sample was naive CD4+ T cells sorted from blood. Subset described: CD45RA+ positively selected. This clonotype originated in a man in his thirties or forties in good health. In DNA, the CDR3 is TGCAGCGCTATCCGGGACAGGGGTATCGAGACCCAGTACTTC. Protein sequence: CSAIRDRGIETQYF.